The next 9 T cell receptor beta chains were all read from a single sample in a study of blood T cell repertoires in COVID-19. This table comes from immunoSEQ multiplex PCR, and its TCRdb copy is limited to in-frame clones, with some not included. This repertoire shows 300,000 to 350,000 clones, about 88% found once; its top ten account for around 0.92%. Specimen: PBMCs or T cells enriched from blood (not recorded which). The receptors were gathered from a woman aged 25 to 39 who had been exposed to COVID-19.

This chain uses TRBV14 with TRBJ2-1; 7 bases align to TRBD2. The V gene end was trimmed by 3 bases and the J gene end by 3 bases; junction bases not matched to a gene: 5. CDR1 and CDR2 from the germline V gene are SGHDN and FVKESK. The CDR3 runs 15 residues. CDR3 region: CASSHLAGGYNEQFF. CDR3 DNA: TGTGCCAGCAGCCATTTAGCGGGTGGCTACAATGAGCAGTTCTTC.

Note on this clone: Because the CDR3's place on the DNA is in doubt, the DNA is left out and the CDR3 is given as listed by TCRdb. J is TRBJ1-4 and V is TRBV13. The germline CDR1 and CDR2 sequences are PRHDT and FYEKMQ (reference sequence). The CDR3 has 19 amino acids, counting both end residues. The CDR3 reads CASSTRGQFFGGPNEKLFF.

In this sample, this clone turned up a few times. This chain connects TRBV10-3 to TRBJ2-2; D remains unclear. CDR1 is ENHRY, CDR2 SYGVKD, per germline. The CDR3 consists of 12 residues. Trimming pared 6 bases from V and 6 bases from J, leaving 8 bases between. The CDR3, as DNA: TGTGCCATCAGAGCGTCAGCCGGGGAGCTGTTTTTT. Its translation: CAIRASAGELFF.

Of note for this clone: Other nucleotide sequences in the sample specify the same CDR3. The rearrangement uses TRBV27 and TRBJ1-5; 9 bases fit TRBD1. Germline assignment: CDR1 MNHEY and CDR2 SMNVEV (reference sequence). The CDR3 covers 14 residues. V lost 5 bases to trimming and J lost 5 bases; unmatched junction nucleotides: 4. The DNA for the CDR3 is TGTGCCAGCAGTGCTGACAGGGGGGATCAGCCCCAGCATTTT. This translates into CASSADRGDQPQHF.

This clone was found once. The V call is TRBV6-5, the J call TRBJ1-2, with 11 positions matching TRBD1. CDR1 and CDR2 from the germline V gene are MNHEY and SVGAGI. The junction had 6 bases not matched to a gene; V was cut back by 2 bases and J by 7 bases. CDR3 length equals 15 residues. The CDR3: CASSYADRGLGGYTF. Here the CDR3 DNA reads TGTGCCAGCAGTTACGCGGACAGGGGGCTAGGTGGCTACACCTTC.

The chain uses TRBV7-9 and TRBJ2-3; 7 bases map to TRBD1. CDR3 size: 15 residues. The germline V gene has CDR1 SEHNR and CDR2 FQNEAQ (reference sequence). Trimming took 7 bases from V and 0 from J; bases not matched to a gene: 7. Written as DNA, the CDR3 is TGTGCCAGCACCCCGGACAGGCGAAGCACAGATACGCAGTATTTT. Amino acids: CASTPDRRSTDTQYF. Full variable domain (outside the CDR3, taken from reference TRBV7-9 and TRBJ2-3): DTGVSQNPRHKITKRGQNVTFRCDPISEHNRLYWYRQTLGQGPEFLTYFQNEAQLEKSRLLSDRFSAERPKGSFSTLEIQRTEQGDSAMYLCASTPDRRSTDTQYFGPGTRLTVL.

This rearrangement joins TRBV6-5 to TRBJ2-1, with 7 nucleotides matching TRBD2. Trimming at V came to 7 bases and at J to 8 bases, leaving 11 bases not matched to a gene. CDR3 length: 14 residues. Germline V lookup: CDR1 MNHEY, CDR2 SVGAGI. CDR3 amino acids: CASKSIAGSDEQFF. For the CDR3, the DNA is TGTGCCAGCAAGTCAATAGCGGGCTCGGATGAGCAGTTCTTC.

Points on this clone: This sample includes further DNA sequences coding for the same CDR3. The V and J genes are TRBV27 and TRBJ1-2; 7 nucleotides agree with TRBD1. The CDR3 runs 14 residues. Trimming took 5 bases from V and 4 from J; bases not matched to a gene: 7. In germline, CDR1 is MNHEY, CDR2 SMNVEV (reference sequence). CDR3 sequence: CASSPGTVTYGYTF. The CDR3 bases are TGTGCCAGCAGTCCCGGGACAGTCACCTATGGCTACACCTTC.

V usage is TRBV18 and J usage is TRBJ2-7; D possibly corresponds to TRBD1 (5 bases). The germline CDR1 and CDR2 sequences are KGHSH and LQKENI. CDR3 length equals 15 residues. V was shortened by 0 bases and J by 6 bases, with 15 bases between the two germline ends. CDR3 protein: CASSPPGLGLLEQYF. CDR3 sequence (DNA): TGTGCCAGCTCACCACCGGGGCTGGGCCTTCTCGAGCAGTACTTC.